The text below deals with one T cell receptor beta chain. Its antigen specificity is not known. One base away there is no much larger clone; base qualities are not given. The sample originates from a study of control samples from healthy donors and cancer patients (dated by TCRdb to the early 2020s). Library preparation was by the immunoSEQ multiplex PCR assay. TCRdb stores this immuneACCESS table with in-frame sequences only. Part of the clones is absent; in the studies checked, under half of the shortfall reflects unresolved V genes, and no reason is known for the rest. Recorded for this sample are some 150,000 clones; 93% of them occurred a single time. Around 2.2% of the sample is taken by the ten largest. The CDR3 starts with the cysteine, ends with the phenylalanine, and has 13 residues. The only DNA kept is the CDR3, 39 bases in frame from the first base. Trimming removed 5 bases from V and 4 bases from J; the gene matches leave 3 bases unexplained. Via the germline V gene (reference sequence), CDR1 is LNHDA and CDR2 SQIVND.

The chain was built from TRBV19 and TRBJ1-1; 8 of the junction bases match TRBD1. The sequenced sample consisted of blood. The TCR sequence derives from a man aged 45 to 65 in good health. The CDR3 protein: CASSRQGSTEAFF. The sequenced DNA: TGTGCCAGTAGTCGACAGGGGAGCACTGAAGCTTTCTTT.